The source of this TCR beta chain is a study of OX40 agonist ivuxolimab in advanced cancers. As for the study in general: A partial response was reached by three patients: one with hepatocellular carcinoma and two with cutaneous melanoma.

There are 13 residues in the CDR3. Trimming stripped 4 bases from V and 4 bases from J, with 9 bases between. The V gene's germline CDR1 is SGDLS and CDR2 YYNGEE. Measured with immunoSEQ multiplex PCR; TCRdb has only the in-frame clones, and not every one. The sample yields tens of thousands of clones, roughly 94% seen once. The source of this sequence is an adult with an advanced solid tumor such as melanoma, head and neck, liver or kidney cancer. The chain links TRBV9 to TRBJ1-3; no clear D gene. The specimen comprised CD4+ or CD8+ T cells sorted from blood, sampled in a trial of the OX40 agonist ivuxolimab. For the CDR3, the DNA is TGTGCCAGCAGCCCTAACTCCGGAAACACCATATATTTT. Its protein product is CASSPNSGNTIYF.